Below, 28 T cell receptor beta chains from the same sample are listed, as sequenced in a study of blood T cell repertoires in COVID-19. Data came from immunoSEQ multiplex PCR; TCRdb stores just in-frame clones and leaves some out. The table lists about 240,000 clones, approximately 82% of them singletons. The specimen sequenced was peripheral blood. The origin of the receptors is a man between 25 and 39 years old who had recovered from COVID-19.

Only one count was recorded for this clone. The V call is TRBV7-3, the J call TRBJ1-1; D gene uncertain. Trimming removed 6 bases from V and 0 bases from J, with 8 bases in between. This CDR3 has 13 amino acids. Germline V gene lookup returns CDR1 SGHTA and CDR2 FQGTGA. CDR3 loop: CASSVTMNTEAFF. CDR3 nucleotide sequence: TGTGCCAGCAGTGTAACAATGAACACTGAAGCTTTCTTT. Supplemented by reference TRBV7-3 and TRBJ1-1, the full variable domain reads GAGVSQTPSNKVTEKGKYVELRCDPISGHTALYWYRQSLGQGPEFLIYFQGTGAADDSGLPNDRFFAVRPEGSVSTLKIQRTERGDSAVYLCASSVTMNTEAFFGQGTRLTVV.

V and J are TRBV4-1 and TRBJ2-2; 9 bases match TRBD1. J lost 0 bases, V lost 4 bases, and 3 bases had no gene match. The CDR3 covers 16 residues. From germline, CDR1 is MGHRA and CDR2 YSYEKL. The CDR3 DNA reads TGCGCCAGCAGCCCTTGGACAGGGGCGAACACCGGGGAGCTGTTTTTT. Translating it yields CASSPWTGANTGELFF.

V and J are TRBV4-2 and TRBJ2-7; TRBD1 aligns across 7 bases. Germline CDR1 reads LGHNA; CDR2 reads YNFKEQ. V lost 4 bases, J lost 3 bases, and 3 bases stayed unmatched. The CDR3 covers 13 residues. This CDR3 reads CASSPGQIYEQYF. In nucleotides, the CDR3 is TGTGCCAGCAGCCCGGGACAGATCTACGAGCAGTACTTC.

Regarding this clone: This sample also contains other DNA sequences that code for the same CDR3. CDR3 residues: CASSPGQGHNSPLHF. CDR3 DNA: TGTGCCAGCAGCCCCGGACAGGGGCATAATTCACCCCTCCACTTT. The chain joins TRBV5-4 to TRBJ1-6; 9 bases line up with TRBD1. With 4 bases clipped from V and 5 bases from J, the junction kept 4 bases outside the gene matches. The CDR3 consists of 15 residues. Germline CDR1 reads SGHNT; CDR2 reads YYREEE (reference sequence).

V is TRBV19 and J is TRBJ1-5; 9 nucleotides match TRBD1. The length of the CDR3 is 15 residues. Germline loops: CDR1 LNHDA, CDR2 SQIVND (reference sequence). V dropped 6 bases and J dropped 5; count of bases not matched to a gene: 8. CDR3 nucleotide sequence: TGTGCCAGTAGGACTGGGACAGGGTTGGATCAGCCCCAGCATTTT. Translating gives CASRTGTGLDQPQHF.

This chain uses TRBV18 with TRBJ2-7, with TRBD2 identical over 7 bases. Germline V CDR1 and CDR2: KGHSH, LQKENI. The CDR3 covers 15 residues. V lost 3 bases to trimming and J lost 0 bases; unmatched junction nucleotides: 5. The chain's CDR3 is CASSPERGLSYEQYV. The CDR3 coding sequence is TGTGCCAGCTCACCCGAGCGGGGCCTCTCCTACGAGCAGTACGTC.

The chain employs TRBV6-6 and TRBJ2-5; maybe TRBD2 (6 bases). Trimming removed 2 bases from V and 3 bases from J, with 10 bases in between. Germline values: CDR1 MNHNY, CDR2 SVGAGI (reference sequence). The CDR3 extends over 14 amino acids. The CDR3 protein is CASSYEGGEETQYF. DNA for the CDR3: TGTGCCAGCAGTTACGAGGGAGGAGAAGAGACCCAGTACTTC.

This clone came up once. V usage is TRBV24-1 and J usage is TRBJ2-3, with D possibly matching TRBD2 (5 bases). Germline values: CDR1 KGHDR, CDR2 SFDVKD. The CDR3 is made up of 12 amino acids. With 5 bases removed from V and 3 bases from J, the gap between germline ends came to 5 bases. CDR3 DNA: TGTGCCACCAGTGGGACTACAGATACGCAGTATTTT. It encodes CATSGTTDTQYF.

The chain has TRBV24-1 and TRBJ2-5; D might be TRBD1 (6 bases). Trimming shortened V by 10 bases and J by 4 bases, and 15 bases separated the two germline ends. Per germline, CDR1 KGHDR and CDR2 SFDVKD. The CDR3 spans 13 residues. The CDR3, as DNA: TGTGCCACTCGACAGGAAGGGGTAGAGACCCAGTACTTC. This translates into CATRQEGVETQYF.

The chain combines TRBV25-1 with TRBJ1-3; D remains unclear. Germline V CDR1 and CDR2: MGHDK, SYGVNS. The CDR3 loop spans 15 amino acids. With 3 bases removed from V and 0 bases from J, the gap between germline ends came to 9 bases. The CDR3 loop reads CASSDPTVSGNTIYF. The CDR3 DNA sequence: TGTGCCAGCAGTGACCCCACAGTCTCTGGAAACACCATATATTTT.

There are a few counts of this clone. The chain is built from TRBV27 and TRBJ1-4, with D uncertain. V was shortened by 2 bases and J by 6 bases, with 7 bases between the two germline ends. This CDR3 is 13 amino acids long. Germline V gene sequence: CDR1 MNHEY, CDR2 SMNVEV (reference sequence). The CDR3 here is CASSLGEDEKLFF. CDR3 coding DNA: TGTGCCAGCAGTTTAGGGGAGGATGAAAAACTGTTTTTT. Variable domain in full (rest from reference TRBV27 and TRBJ1-4): EAQVTQNPRYLITVTGKKLTVTCSQNMNHEYMSWYRQDPGLGLRQIYYSMNVEVTDKGDVPEGYKVSRKEKRNFPLILESPSPNQTSLYFCASSLGEDEKLFFGSGTQLSVL.

The CDR3 DNA reads TGCGCCAGCAGCTTGAACCGAGGGGGCGACTACTATGGCTACACCTTC. It specifies CASSLNRGGDYYGYTF. This chain uses TRBV5-1 with TRBJ1-2; 7 bases fit TRBD1. Trimming took 1 base from V and 3 from J; bases not matched to a gene: 9. The CDR3 is 16 residues long. Germline CDR1 and CDR2: SGHRS and YFSETQ.

The rearrangement links TRBV15 to TRBJ2-7; TRBD2 matches at 10 bases. Per the germline V gene, CDR1 is LNHNV and CDR2 is YYDKDF (reference sequence). The V gene end was trimmed by 3 bases and the J gene end by 7 bases; junction bases not matched to a gene: 9. The CDR3 is 15 amino acids. The CDR3 nucleotides are TGTGCCACCAGCAGGTTTACTAGCGGGGTAGTGGAGCAGTACTTC. Translated: CATSRFTSGVVEQYF.

This rearrangement joins TRBV4-1 to TRBJ2-7; 9 nucleotides line up with TRBD1. The ends lost 1 base at V and 4 bases at J; junction bases unmatched: 8. CDR1 is MGHRA, CDR2 YSYEKL, per germline. This CDR3 has 16 amino acids. The CDR3 DNA reads as TGCGCCAGCAGCCAAGGACCTCCGGGACAGGGATACGAGCAGTACTTC. Translation gives CASSQGPPGQGYEQYF.

CDR3 loop: CASNKGGLVLQETQYF. The CDR3 coding sequence is TGTGCCAGCAACAAAGGGGGACTTGTACTTCAAGAGACCCAGTACTTC. The gene calls are TRBV21-1 and TRBJ2-5; the D segment call TRBD2 is taken from the table without a DNA check. TRBV21-1 is classified as a pseudogene. The CDR3 runs 16 residues.

The rearrangement joins TRBV7-3 to TRBJ2-3, with TRBD1 matching over 11 bases. The CDR3 length is 15 residues. J was trimmed by 3 bases and V by 5 bases; bases with no gene match: 4. CDR1 is SGHTA and CDR2 is FQGTGA in the germline V gene. CDR3 bases: TGTGCCAGCAGCCCCGGGACAGGGGGGACAGATACGCAGTATTTT. It translates to CASSPGTGGTDTQYF.

The J gene is TRBJ2-7, the V gene TRBV5-4, with 8 nucleotides matching TRBD1. The CDR3 is 15 amino acids. Trimming cost V 0 bases and J 3 bases; bases outside gene matches: 5. From germline, CDR1 is SGHNT and CDR2 YYREEE (reference sequence). CDR3 DNA sequence: TGTGCCAGCAGCTTGGACGGGACAGGCCTCTACGAGCAGTACTTC. It encodes CASSLDGTGLYEQYF.

The chain links TRBV6-5 to TRBJ1-3; a possible D gene is TRBD1 (5 bases). With 10 bases removed from V and 2 bases from J, the gap between germline ends came to 12 bases. The CDR3 extends over 13 amino acids. The germline V gene has CDR1 MNHEY and CDR2 SVGAGI. CDR3 sequence (DNA): TGTGCCATCCAGGGATGGGCTGGAAACACCATATATTTT. As protein: CAIQGWAGNTIYF.

This chain uses TRBV9 with TRBJ1-6; 7 nucleotides line up with TRBD1. Germline V gene lookup returns CDR1 SGDLS and CDR2 YYNGEE. CDR3 length equals 15 residues. Trimming cost V 4 bases and J 8 bases; bases outside gene matches: 9. The CDR3 is CASSLTSGTDSPLHF. CDR3 coding DNA: TGTGCCAGCAGCCTTACATCCGGGACAGATTCACCCCTCCACTTT.

The V gene is TRBV12-2, the J gene TRBJ2-2; the table's D call of TRBD1 was not tested on the DNA. TRBV12-2 is recorded as a pseudogene. The CDR3 contains 17 residues. CDR3 loop: CASRSPTGQTNTGELFF. The CDR3 coding sequence is TGTGCAAGTCGCTCTCCAACCGGACAGACGAACACCGGGGAGCTGTTTTTT.

In this sample, this clone turned up once. The genes are TRBV11-2 and TRBJ1-2; TRBD1 matches 12 bases. The CDR3 covers 14 residues. Germline CDR1 is SGHAT and CDR2 is FQNNGV. The V and J ends lost 7 bases and 5 bases, in that order; junction bases with no gene match: 5. CDR3 nucleotides: TGTGCCAGCACCCGGGACAGGGGGCGTTATGGCTACACCTTC. Its translation: CASTRDRGRYGYTF.

The rearrangement links TRBV5-1 to TRBJ1-5; possible D gene TRBD1, 5 bases. V lost 2 bases to trimming and J lost 7 bases, with 10 bases between them. This CDR3 spans 13 amino acids. Looked up from germline, CDR1 is SGHRS and CDR2 is YFSETQ. The CDR3 loop reads CASSLWGGQPQHF. The CDR3 nucleotides are TGCGCCAGCAGCTTATGGGGGGGACAGCCCCAGCATTTT.

The CDR3 DNA follows: TGCGCCAGCAGCTTGCGGACAACGAACACCGGGGAGCTGTTTTTT. Translation gives CASSLRTTNTGELFF. The chain couples TRBV5-1 to TRBJ2-2; possible D gene TRBD1, 5 bases. The CDR3 is 15 amino acids. V lost 1 base and J 0 bases, leaving 7 bases between the germline ends. The V gene's germline CDR1 is SGHRS and CDR2 YFSETQ.

The chain couples TRBV5-5 to TRBJ2-6; 9 bases are a match to TRBD2. The germline V gene has CDR1 SGHKS and CDR2 YYEKEE (reference sequence). The V segment lost 0 bases and the J segment 2 bases; nucleotides outside the gene matches: 3. This CDR3 spans 17 amino acids. For the CDR3, the DNA is TGTGCCAGCAGCTTGGTTGCGGGGGGGACTGGGGCCAACGTCCTGACTTTC. Translated: CASSLVAGGTGANVLTF.

This clone was seen at least ten times. The chain couples TRBV6-1 to TRBJ2-5, with TRBD2 identical over 12 bases. Losses at the gene ends were 2 bases for V and 2 bases for J; bases not matched to a gene: 0. Germline CDR1 reads MNHNS; CDR2 reads SASEGT. The CDR3 totals 15 residues. CDR3 sequence (DNA): TGTGCCAGCAGTGAACTAGCGGGGGGGCAAGAGACCCAGTACTTC. Residues: CASSELAGGQETQYF.

The gene calls are TRBV7-6 and TRBJ1-4; no clear D gene. The CDR3 is 14 residues long. V was clipped by 7 bases and J by 0 bases, with 9 bases between them. The germline V gene encodes CDR1 SGHVS and CDR2 FNYEAQ. CDR3 protein: CASTPEPTNEKLFF. The CDR3 DNA sequence: TGTGCCAGCACCCCCGAGCCAACTAATGAAAAACTGTTTTTT.

This clone occurred once. The rearrangement links TRBV6-5 to TRBJ2-1, with TRBD2 matching 11 bases. V lost 5 bases to trimming and J lost 4 bases; unmatched junction nucleotides: 4. The CDR3 has 15 residues. Germline V lookup: CDR1 MNHEY, CDR2 SVGAGI. CDR3 protein: CASSQIAGGYNEQFF. The CDR3 nucleotides are TGTGCCAGCAGTCAAATAGCGGGGGGGTACAATGAGCAGTTCTTC.

The gene calls are TRBV5-4 and TRBJ2-1, with 9 nucleotides matching TRBD1. CDR1 is SGHNT, CDR2 YYREEE, per germline (reference sequence). This CDR3 comprises 15 residues. After removal of 4 bases from V and 2 bases from J, the junction contained 4 bases not matched to a gene. In DNA, the CDR3 is TGTGCCAGCAGCCGGGACAGGGATACCTACAATGAGCAGTTCTTC. Its protein is CASSRDRDTYNEQFF.